This TCR beta chain is from a study of control samples from healthy donors and cancer patients (dated by TCRdb to about 2020). Taken from cysteine to phenylalanine, the CDR3 has 16 residues. Only the CDR3 DNA is retained, 48 bases long and in frame from the first base. Germline trimming: 3 bases from V, 6 bases from J; junction bases outside gene matches: 10. The germline V gene (reference sequence) supplies CDR1 LNHDA and CDR2 SQIVND. Points on this clone: Its antigen is unknown. One base away there is no much larger clone; base qualities are not given.

Preparation of the library involved the immunoSEQ multiplex PCR assay. Not all clones reach the TCRdb copy of this immuneACCESS table, which keeps in-frame sequences only. Checked studies attribute under half of the gap to unresolved V genes and leave the rest unexplained. The table for this sample lists tens of thousands of clones; more than 75% of them were counted only once. Together, the top ten hold 2% to 2.5% of the sample. Recombination linked TRBV19 to TRBJ2-1; 8 central bases correspond to TRBD1. This TCR was sampled from a woman in her fifties or sixties with head and neck cancer. The sample taken for sequencing was PBMCs. The CDR3 amino acid sequence is: CASSIPAGGTGNEQFF. The sequence in DNA is TGTGCCAGTAGTATTCCGGCAGGGGGCACGGGCAATGAGCAGTTCTTC.